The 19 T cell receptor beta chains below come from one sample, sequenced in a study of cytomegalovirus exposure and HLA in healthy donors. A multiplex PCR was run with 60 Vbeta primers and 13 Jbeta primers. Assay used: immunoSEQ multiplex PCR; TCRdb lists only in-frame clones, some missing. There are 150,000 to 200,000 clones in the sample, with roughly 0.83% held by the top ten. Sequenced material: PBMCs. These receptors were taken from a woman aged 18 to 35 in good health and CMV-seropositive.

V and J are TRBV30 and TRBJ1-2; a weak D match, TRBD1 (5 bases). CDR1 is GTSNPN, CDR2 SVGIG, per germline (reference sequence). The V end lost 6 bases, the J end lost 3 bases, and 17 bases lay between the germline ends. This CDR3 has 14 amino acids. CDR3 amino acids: CACQETDSYYGYTF. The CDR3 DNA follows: TGTGCCTGCCAAGAGACAGACAGCTACTATGGCTACACCTTC.

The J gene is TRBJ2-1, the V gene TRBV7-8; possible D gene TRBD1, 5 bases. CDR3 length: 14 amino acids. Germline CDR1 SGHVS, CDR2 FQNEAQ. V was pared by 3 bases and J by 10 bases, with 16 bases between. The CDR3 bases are TGTGCCAGCAGCTTGGCAGGGTCAGCTAGGGAGCAGTTCTTC. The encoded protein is CASSLAGSAREQFF.

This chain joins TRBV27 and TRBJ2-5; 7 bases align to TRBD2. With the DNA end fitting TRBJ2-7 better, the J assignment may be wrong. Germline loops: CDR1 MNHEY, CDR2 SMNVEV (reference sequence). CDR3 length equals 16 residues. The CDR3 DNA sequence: TGTGCCAGCAGTTTATCGCTAGCGGAGCTACCCTACGAGCAGTACTTC. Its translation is CASSLSLAELPYEQYF.

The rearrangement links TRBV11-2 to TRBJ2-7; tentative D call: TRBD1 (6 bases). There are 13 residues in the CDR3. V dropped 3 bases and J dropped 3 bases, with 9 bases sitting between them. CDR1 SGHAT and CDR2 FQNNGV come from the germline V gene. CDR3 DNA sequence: TGTGCCAGCAGCTTCTACAGGGACTACGAGCAGTACTTC. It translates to CASSFYRDYEQYF.

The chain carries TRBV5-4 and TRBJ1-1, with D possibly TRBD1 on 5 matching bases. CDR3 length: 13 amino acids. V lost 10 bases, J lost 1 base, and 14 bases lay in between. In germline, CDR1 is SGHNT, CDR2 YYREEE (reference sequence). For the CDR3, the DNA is TGTGCCGGGACTTGGGAGGGGAACACTGAAGCTTTCTTT. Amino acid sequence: CAGTWEGNTEAFF. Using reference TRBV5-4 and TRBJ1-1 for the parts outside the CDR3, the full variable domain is ETGVTQSPTHLIKTRGQQVTLRCSSQSGHNTVSWYQQALGQGPQFIFQYYREEENGRGNFPPRFSGLQFPNYSSELNVNALELDDSALYLCAGTWEGNTEAFFGQGTRLTVV.

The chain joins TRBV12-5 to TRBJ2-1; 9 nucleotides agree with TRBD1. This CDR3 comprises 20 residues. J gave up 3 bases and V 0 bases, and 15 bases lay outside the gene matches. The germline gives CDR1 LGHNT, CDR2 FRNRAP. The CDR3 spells CASGLVVGQGFFNRYNEQFF. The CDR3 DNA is TGTGCTAGTGGTTTGGTTGTAGGACAGGGGTTCTTTAATCGCTACAATGAGCAGTTCTTC. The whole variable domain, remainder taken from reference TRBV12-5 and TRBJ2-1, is DARVTQTPRHKVTEMGQEVTMRCQPILGHNTVFWYRQTMMQGLELLAYFRNRAPLDDSGMPKDRFSAEMPDATLATLKIQPSEPRDSAVYFCASGLVVGQGFFNRYNEQFFGPGTRLTVL.

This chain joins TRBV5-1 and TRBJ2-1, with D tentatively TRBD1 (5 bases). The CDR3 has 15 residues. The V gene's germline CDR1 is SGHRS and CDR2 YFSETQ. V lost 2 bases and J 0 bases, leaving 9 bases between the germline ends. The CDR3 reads CASSFGQGSYNEQFF. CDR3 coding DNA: TGCGCCAGCAGCTTCGGGCAGGGCTCCTACAATGAGCAGTTCTTC.

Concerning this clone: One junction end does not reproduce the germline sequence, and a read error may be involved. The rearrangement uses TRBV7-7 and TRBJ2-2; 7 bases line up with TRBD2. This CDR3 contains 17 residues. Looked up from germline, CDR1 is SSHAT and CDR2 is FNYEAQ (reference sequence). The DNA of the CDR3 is TGTGCTAGCAGCTTAGGGAGACTAGCAACGGGCACCGGGGAGCTGTTTTTT. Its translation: CASSLGRLATGTGELFF. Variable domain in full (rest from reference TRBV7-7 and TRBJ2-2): GAGVSQSPRYKVTKRGQDVTLRCDPISSHATLYWYQQALGQGPEFLTYFNYEAQPDKSGLPSDRFSAERPEGSISTLTIQRTEQRDSAMYRCASSLGRLATGTGELFFGEGSRLTVL.

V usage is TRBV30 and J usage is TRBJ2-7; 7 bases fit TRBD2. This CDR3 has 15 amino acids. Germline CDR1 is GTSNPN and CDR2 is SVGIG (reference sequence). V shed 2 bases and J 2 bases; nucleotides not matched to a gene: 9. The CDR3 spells CAWSLRGSLTYEQYF. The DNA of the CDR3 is TGTGCCTGGAGTCTACGCGGGAGTTTGACCTACGAGCAGTACTTC.

The CDR3 coding sequence is TGTGCCAGCAGCTCCGGGACAGCCTACGAGCAGTACTTC. Its protein product is CASSSGTAYEQYF. The chain uses TRBV5-4 and TRBJ2-7; 7 nucleotides line up with TRBD1. Trimming took 3 bases from V and 2 from J; bases not matched to a gene: 2. Germline V gene sequence: CDR1 SGHNT, CDR2 YYREEE (reference sequence). The CDR3 consists of 13 residues.

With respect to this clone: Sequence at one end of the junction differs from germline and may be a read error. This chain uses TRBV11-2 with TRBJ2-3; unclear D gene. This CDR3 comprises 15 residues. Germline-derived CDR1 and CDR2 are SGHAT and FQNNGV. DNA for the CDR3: TGTGCCAGCTGCTTAGGGATCCCGGGTACAGATACGCAGTATTTT. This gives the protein CASCLGIPGTDTQYF.

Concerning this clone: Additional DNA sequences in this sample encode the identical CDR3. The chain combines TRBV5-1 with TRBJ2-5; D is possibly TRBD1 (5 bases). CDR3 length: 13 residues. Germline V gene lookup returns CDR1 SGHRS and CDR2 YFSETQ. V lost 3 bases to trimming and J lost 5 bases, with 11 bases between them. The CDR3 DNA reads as TGCGCCAGCAGCTCGCAGGGTGGCGAGACCCAGTACTTC. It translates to CASSSQGGETQYF.

As DNA, the CDR3 is TGTGCCAGCAGTTACTCGAGGAGGTCAGATACGCAGTATTTT. Translated, it gives CASSYSRRSDTQYF. The J gene is TRBJ2-3, the V gene TRBV6-5; D possibly corresponds to TRBD2 (5 bases). V shed 0 bases and J shed 4 bases, with 8 bases lying between them. Germline V CDR1 and CDR2: MNHEY, SVGAGI. The CDR3 covers 14 residues.

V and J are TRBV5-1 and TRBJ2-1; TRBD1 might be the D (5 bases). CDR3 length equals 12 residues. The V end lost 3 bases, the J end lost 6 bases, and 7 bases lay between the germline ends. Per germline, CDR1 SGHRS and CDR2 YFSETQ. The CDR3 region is CASSSDINEQFF. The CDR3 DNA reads TGCGCCAGCAGCTCGGACATCAATGAGCAGTTCTTC. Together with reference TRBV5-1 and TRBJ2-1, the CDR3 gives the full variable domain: KAGVTQTPRYLIKTRGQQVTLSCSPISGHRSVSWYQQTPGQGLQFLFEYFSETQRNKGNFPGRFSGRQFSNSRSEMNVSTLELGDSALYLCASSSDINEQFFGPGTRLTVL.

CDR3 sequence (DNA): TGCGCCAGCAGCCCGCGAGAGGGGGTATCTAACTATGGCTACACCTTC. Its translation: CASSPREGVSNYGYTF. The chain uses TRBV5-1 and TRBJ1-2; D is possibly TRBD1 (6 bases). CDR1 is SGHRS, CDR2 YFSETQ, per germline. The CDR3 has 16 amino acids. The V end was cut by 4 bases, the J end by 0 bases, with 16 bases between.

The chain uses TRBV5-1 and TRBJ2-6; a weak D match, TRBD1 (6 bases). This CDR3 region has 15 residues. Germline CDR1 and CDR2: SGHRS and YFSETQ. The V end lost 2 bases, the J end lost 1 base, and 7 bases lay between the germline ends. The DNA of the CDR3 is TGCGCCAGCAGCTTCACAGGGTCTGGGGCCAACGTCCTGACTTTC. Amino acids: CASSFTGSGANVLTF.

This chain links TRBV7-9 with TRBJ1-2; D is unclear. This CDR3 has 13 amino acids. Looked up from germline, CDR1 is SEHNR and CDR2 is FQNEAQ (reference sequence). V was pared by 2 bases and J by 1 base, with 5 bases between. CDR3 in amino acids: CASSLTVNYGYTF. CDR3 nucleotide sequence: TGTGCCAGCAGCTTAACAGTTAACTATGGCTACACCTTC.

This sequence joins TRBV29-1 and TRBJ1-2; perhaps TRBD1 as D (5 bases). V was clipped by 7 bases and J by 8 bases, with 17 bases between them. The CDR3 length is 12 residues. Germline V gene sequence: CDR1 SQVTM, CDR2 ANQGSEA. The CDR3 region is CSGDRGGGGYTF. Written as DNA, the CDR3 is TGCAGCGGGGACCGTGGGGGGGGAGGCTACACCTTC.

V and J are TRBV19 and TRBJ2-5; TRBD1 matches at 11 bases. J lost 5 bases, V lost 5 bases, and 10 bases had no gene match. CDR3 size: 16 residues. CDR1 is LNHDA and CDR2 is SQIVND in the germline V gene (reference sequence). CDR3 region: CASSRGQGARSETQYF. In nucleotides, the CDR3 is TGTGCCAGTAGTCGTGGACAGGGGGCGCGGTCGGAGACCCAGTACTTC.